This T cell receptor beta chain is drawn from a study of beta chain features in type 1 diabetes listed by TCRdb under 2018. Concerning the study at large: Patients and healthy donors did not differ in mean age, gender distribution, total cell number or subset yield. A total of 107,917,701 sorted cells were examined across all samples, and the number of cells per subset was strongly correlated with RNA yield. In the study, TCRB repertoires of sorted circulating CD4+ T cell subsets from recently diagnosed type 1 diabetes patients were compared with those of matched healthy donors. Regulatory and stem cell-like memory subsets were isolated from only 8 patients and roughly eight healthy donors, whereas naive and central memory subsets came from all 30 or so donors.

From each donor, a single peripheral blood sample of about 110 mL on average was drawn into heparinised tubes. Using a panel that included CD45RO, CCR7, CD25, CD127, CD95 and CD27, naive, central memory, regulatory and stem cell-like memory CD4+ T cells were sorted on a BD FACSAria II. Purity was above 95% for every sorted population. PBMCs were isolated immediately by Lymphoprep density gradient centrifugation and stained directly without culture. So that batch effects would be minimized, each experiment stained and sorted samples in pairs, pairing one healthy donor with one patient. All of the isolated RNA was reverse transcribed with the High Capacity cDNA Reverse Transcription Kit, so expressed TCRB transcripts were sequenced. Deep immunoSEQ sequencing was performed on naive, central memory and regulatory T cell samples, with an average of about 3.6 million total reads per sample. After sorted cells were lysed in RLT buffer, RNA was extracted with DNase-treated RNeasy Micro or Mini kits, with the choice depending on cell number. To prevent cross-contamination, every cell subset was processed on its own, while patient and healthy donor samples were processed together. Using the immunoSEQ multiplex PCR, TCRB sequences were amplified from cDNA into 87-bp fragments spanning the CDR3 region. The amplicons were sequenced using the Illumina HiSeq platform. In the source study's methods: PCR bias was corrected computationally using synthetic template baselines, and reads within Hamming distance 2 were collapsed, with unmergeable singletons discarded. Reads were aligned to IMGT to assign V, D and J genes, CDR3 length, and insertions or deletions at six rearrangement sites. Within each subset, clonotype counts were normalized to the number of sorted cells before true diversity and Gini coefficients were calculated with the tcR R package. The overlap coefficient, calculated on TCRB nucleotide sequences, was used to measure repertoire sharing. As a proxy for the pre-selection repertoire, out-of-frame TCRB sequences from naive cells were analyzed. Held by TCRdb, this immuneACCESS table contains in-frame sequences only and omits some clones. Under half of the omission traces to an unresolved V gene where checked; the cause of the rest is unknown. V and J calls and clone size are those listed in that table; D and trimming were worked out from the DNA. The sample profile shows approximately 250,000 clones; roughly 17% of them were found once. The top ten clones comprise approximately 0.086% of the sample.

Details on this clone: No antigen is known for it. Base qualities are missing; no much larger clone stands one base away.

Study-wide findings and limitations: Naive, central memory and regulatory TCRB repertoires appeared to be more alike among patients than among healthy donors. A moderate but significant shortening of TCRB CDR3 length was observed in type 1 diabetes patients in all four CD4+ subsets. Because small numbers of individuals were included in the HLA sub-analyses, any influence of HLA type on TCRB rearrangement was left unresolved. Because cDNA was sequenced instead of genomic DNA, highly expressing activated cells could be over-represented, though the groups showed no difference in activation or CD3 levels. Shorter templates might be favored by PCR, yet because patient and control samples were amplified and corrected together, any such skew would affect both groups equally. At VDJ recombination sites, patients with type 1 diabetes made fewer insertions and deleted more nucleotides, a pattern implying thymic rearrangement abnormalities.

The germline V gene sets CDR1 to MGHDK and CDR2 to SYGVNS. Its CDR3 holds 14 amino acids, cysteine through phenylalanine. Only the CDR3 DNA is retained, 42 bases long and in frame from the first base. The V end loses 3 bases and the J end loses 5 bases, and a stretch of 11 bases separates them. This clonotype originated in a man in his thirties or forties with type 1 diabetes. Source material: naive CD4+ T cells from blood. Sample cell subset or site, as interpreted from the label and publication: true naive CD4+ T cells. The rearrangement joined TRBV25-1 to TRBJ1-5; the D gene is perhaps TRBD1, from 5 matching bases. The DNA is as follows: TGTGCCAGCAGTGACCGACAGCCTGATCAGCCCCAGCATTTT. The encoded protein is CASSDRQPDQPQHF.